This T cell receptor beta chain was identified in a study of T-cell reconstitution after alpha-beta-depleted transplantation in children. Preparation of the TCRbeta library involved a method that used unique molecular identifiers. TCRdb used MiXCR to reprocess the PCR reads, holding one entry per CDR3 protein. This table holds 580,000 or so distinct CDR3 sequences, 23% found once. The CDR3 is made up of 18 amino acids. In germline, CDR1 is SGHRS, CDR2 YFSETQ. V was cut by 4 bases and J by 0 bases, with 17 bases left in between. This clonotype was detected ten times or more. The receptor comes from a boy younger than two who had a stem cell transplant for acute myeloid leukemia, so the T cells may come from the graft donor. V and J are TRBV5-1 and TRBJ2-6, with D perhaps matching TRBD2 (7 bases). The specimen comprised PBMCs, mostly from graft donor cells, sampled 360 days after TCRalphabeta/CD19-depleted stem cell transplant. The CDR3 nucleotides are TGCGCCAGCAGCACCCGGGGGGCGTTTAACTCTGGGGCCAACGTCCTGACTTTC. Its protein product is CASSTRGAFNSGANVLTF.